A selection of T cell receptor beta chains follows, all from one sample in a study of blood T cell repertoires in COVID-19. Using immunoSEQ multiplex PCR, the repertoire was profiled, and TCRdb retains in-frame clones only, with some absent. The sample holds roughly 180,000 clones, under 85% seen once. The sequenced sample consisted of peripheral blood. The receptors come from a man older than 75 with COVID-19, enrolled during active disease. Each CDR3 is given with its conserved first and last residue. Fields, in order: clone size, J gene, V gene, D gene, CDR3 DNA, CDR3 protein. D genes are given only for firm matches. Rows may omit the clone size; those that give it use once, few, many or a size class.

- TRBJ2-1 TRBV27 - TGTGCCAGCAGCTTGGACAGAAACGATGAGCAGTTCTTC CASSLDRNDEQFF
- TRBJ1-1 TRBV3-1/TRBV3-2 - TGTGCCAGCAGCCAAGATCAGGGGAACACTGAAGCTTTCTTT CASSQDQGNTEAFF
once TRBJ1-2 TRBV19 TRBD1 TGTGCCAGTAGTCGGCAGGGGGCTTATGGCTACACCTTC CASSRQGAYGYTF
once TRBJ1-1 TRBV4-2 - TGTGCCAGCAGCAAAAAGGAGCTAATGAACACTGAAGCTTTCTTT CASSKKELMNTEAFF
- TRBJ1-5 TRBV25-1 - TGTGCCAGCAGTGAATTTGAGGGTCAGCCCCAGCATTTT CASSEFEGQPQHF
- TRBJ1-2 TRBV5-4 - TGTGCCAGCAGCCCCCCGGGGGGGGCTTGGGGCTACACCTTC CASSPPGGAWGYTF
- TRBJ2-2 TRBV7-8 - TGTGCCAGCAGCTTACAGGGGAGGGTCACCGGGGAGCTGTTTTTT CASSLQGRVTGELFF
- TRBJ1-1 TRBV2 TRBD1 TGTGCCAGCGGGGGACAGCCGAACACTGAAGCTTTCTTT CASGGQPNTEAFF
- TRBJ2-6 TRBV19 - TGTGCCAGTAGTCCCCCGAGCGGGTACGGGGCCAACGTCCTGACTTTC CASSPPSGYGANVLTF
- TRBJ2-7 TRBV6-1 TRBD2 TGTGCCAGCAGTGAAGCGGCTAGCGGGGTAATCTACGAGCAGTACTTC CASSEAASGVIYEQYF
- TRBJ2-1 TRBV2 TRBD2 TGTGCCAGCAGGGGGACTAGCGGGGGTGAGCAGTTCTTC CASRGTSGGEQFF
- TRBJ2-2 TRBV10-3 TRBD2 TGTGCCATCAACGGGGGGGACACCGGGGAGCTGTTTTTT CAINGGDTGELFF
- TRBJ1-4 TRBV28 TRBD1 TGTGCCAGCAGCATGGCAGGGGGCGCAACTAATGAAAAACTGTTTTTT CASSMAGGATNEKLFF
- TRBJ2-2 TRBV6-5 - TGTGCCAGCACCCGGGTGGTACAATCCGGGGAGCTGTTTTTT CASTRVVQSGELFF
- TRBJ1-3 TRBV7-2 TRBD1 TGTGCCAGCAGCGCCGGACAGGCAGCGACAGGAAACACCATATATTTT CASSAGQAATGNTIYF
- TRBJ2-3 TRBV3-1/TRBV3-2 TRBD2 TGTGCCAGCAGCCGAAGACTAGCGGGGGGTTTCACAGATACGCAGTATTTT CASSRRLAGGFTDTQYF
- TRBJ2-4 TRBV2 - TGTGCTGGGGGGGGCAGGGCGCGTGGCAACATTCAGTACTTC CAGGGRARGNIQYF
- TRBJ1-2 TRBV28 TRBD1 TGTGCCAGCAGTTTCGGGACAGGGGGCCTTGGCTACACCTTC CASSFGTGGLGYTF
- TRBJ2-7 TRBV7-3 TRBD1 TGTGCCAGCAGCTTTGGGACAGACGAGCAGTACTTC CASSFGTDEQYF
- TRBJ1-2 TRBV18 TRBD1 TGTGCCAGCTCACCCTCGTTGGCAGGGGGCGCCGACTATGGCTACACCTTC CASSPSLAGGADYGYTF
- TRBJ1-2 TRBV2 TRBD1 TGTGCCAGCGGAATAAGGGGGCTGGCCTATGGCTACACCTTC CASGIRGLAYGYTF
- TRBJ2-5 TRBV2 TRBD1 TGTGCCAGCAGTGCGGGACAGGGGGCGCAAGAGACCCAGTACTTC CASSAGQGAQETQYF
- TRBJ2-5 TRBV12-3/TRBV12-4 TRBD1 TGTGCCAAGGTCAGGGGGCTTAAAGAGACCCAGTACTTC CAKVRGLKETQYF
- TRBJ1-1 TRBV5-1 TRBD1 TGCGCCAGCAGCTTGAGTTTTTACGGGACAGGGGGATCTACTGAAGCTTTCTTT CASSLSFYGTGGSTEAFF
- TRBJ2-1 TRBV7-9 TRBD2 TGTGCCAGCAGCCTGGGGACTAGCGGCTTTGGGGAGCAGTTCTTC CASSLGTSGFGEQFF
- TRBJ2-5 TRBV19 TRBD2 TGTGCCAGTAGTCGTAGCGGGGTTGGGACCCAGTACTTC CASSRSGVGTQYF
- TRBJ2-3 TRBV6-6 - TGTGCCAGCAGTTCGGCAGGGTCTAGCACAGATACGCAGTATTTT CASSSAGSSTDTQYF
- TRBJ1-1 TRBV3-1/TRBV3-2 TRBD1 TGTGCCAGCGGGGGAGACGGGACAGGGGGCGTCGGAGCTTTCTTT CASGGDGTGGVGAFF
- TRBJ2-5 TRBV9 - TGTGCCAGCAGCGTAGGTGCTGGGGCGTACCAAGAGACCCAGTACTTC CASSVGAGAYQETQYF
once TRBJ2-7 TRBV10-3 - TGTGCCATCAGTGAACTAGGGGGCTCCTACGAGCAGTACTTC CAISELGGSYEQYF
- TRBJ2-2 TRBV7-3 - TGTGCCAGCAGCTTCCAGGGGAGCGCCGGGGAGCTGTTTTTT CASSFQGSAGELFF
- TRBJ2-3 TRBV7-2 TRBD1 TGTGCCAGCAGCCCGTATCCGGGACAGGGAATGGATACGCAGTATTTT CASSPYPGQGMDTQYF
- TRBJ2-7 TRBV7-3 TRBD1 TGTGCCAGCAGCCCGACAGGGAACCCCTACGAGCAGTACTTC CASSPTGNPYEQYF
- TRBJ2-1 TRBV5-6 TRBD1 TGTGCCAGCAGCAGAACCGGGACAGGGTTAGGTGAGCAGTTCTTC CASSRTGTGLGEQFF
- TRBJ2-1 TRBV15 - TGTGCCACCAGCAGAGATTATTTGCAGGGAACTGTCTACAATGAGCAGTTCTTC CATSRDYLQGTVYNEQFF
once TRBJ2-3 TRBV5-4 TRBD1 TGTGCCAGCAGCACGGACAGGGAAGATACGCAGTATTTT CASSTDREDTQYF
- TRBJ1-2 TRBV4-1 - TGCGCCAGCGCTGATCCCAGAACCCTCTATGGCTACACCTTC CASADPRTLYGYTF
- TRBJ1-2 TRBV4-3 - TGCGCCAGCAGCCAAGATAGGACAGTCCCGTATGGCTACACCTTC CASSQDRTVPYGYTF
- TRBJ1-4 TRBV5-1 TRBD1 TGCGCCAGCTCTTCGGACAGGGCCGAAAAACTGTTTTTT CASSSDRAEKLFF